What follows are 27 T cell receptor beta chains derived from one specimen sequenced in a study of cytomegalovirus exposure and HLA in healthy donors. Amplification used 60 Vbeta primers and 13 Jbeta primers. Only in-frame clones appear in the TCRdb table, and some are missing; sequencing was by immunoSEQ multiplex PCR. The table shows about 100,000 clones, with around 84% occurring only once. Sequenced sample: PBMCs. These receptors all come from a woman in her late teens or twenties in good health and CMV-seronegative.

The chain has TRBV7-2 and TRBJ1-3, with no clear D. Germline CDR1 is SGHTA and CDR2 is FQGNSA. V was clipped by 1 base and J by 0 bases, with 7 bases between them. This CDR3 comprises 15 residues. Written as DNA, the CDR3 is TGTGCCAGCAGCTTAGGCGGGTTCTCTGGAAACACCATATATTTT. It codes for CASSLGGFSGNTIYF.

This clone was counted a few times. The CDR3 region has the DNA TGTGCCAGCAGTGAGCGAGGGTCGGGTTACAATGAGCAGTTCTTC. Protein: CASSERGSGYNEQFF. This chain connects TRBV6-4 to TRBJ2-1; D perhaps matches TRBD2 (5 bases). Trimming took 3 bases from V and 4 from J, leaving 13 bases between them. The CDR3 contains 15 residues. Germline V gene sequence: CDR1 MRHNA, CDR2 SNTAGT.

The gene calls are TRBV18 and TRBJ1-5; 7 bases line up with TRBD1. CDR1 KGHSH and CDR2 LQKENI come from the germline V gene. The CDR3 is 15 residues long. Trimming cost V 0 bases and J 7 bases; bases outside gene matches: 6. DNA of the CDR3: TGTGCCAGCTCACCACCGACAGGGCCTAGCCAGCCCCAGCATTTT. Its translation is CASSPPTGPSQPQHF.

The chain carries TRBV4-1 and TRBJ2-7; 9 bases agree with TRBD1. CDR3 length: 14 amino acids. CDR1 MGHRA and CDR2 YSYEKL come from the germline V gene. The V and J ends lost 2 bases and 2 bases, in that order; junction bases with no gene match: 1. CDR3 DNA: TGCGCCAGCAGCCAAACAGGGGGCACCTACGAGCAGTACTTC. Translating it yields CASSQTGGTYEQYF.

This chain links TRBV7-2 with TRBJ2-1; D unclear. Trimming pared 1 base from V and 6 bases from J, leaving 4 bases between. The CDR3 is 12 amino acids. Germline values: CDR1 SGHTA, CDR2 FQGNSA. The CDR3 DNA reads as TGTGCCAGCAGCTTAGAGCGCAATGAGCAGTTCTTC. The encoded protein is CASSLERNEQFF.

The chain is built from TRBV7-9 and TRBJ2-7, with a possible D match to TRBD2 (6 bases). Deletions cut 1 base from V and 7 bases from J, with 11 bases between. CDR3 length: 13 residues. The germline CDR1 and CDR2 sequences are SEHNR and FQNEAQ (reference sequence). The DNA of the CDR3 is TGTGCCAGCAGCTTAGTCACGGGGGAAGAGCAGTACTTC. This sequence encodes CASSLVTGEEQYF.

This chain uses TRBV28 with TRBJ1-5; the D gene is possibly TRBD1 (6 bases). This CDR3 contains 14 residues. Germline V lookup: CDR1 MDHEN, CDR2 SYDVKM. V was shortened by 3 bases and J by 4 bases, with 10 bases between the two germline ends. The CDR3 region is CASSFSGENQPQHF. DNA for the CDR3: TGTGCCAGCAGTTTTTCAGGGGAGAATCAGCCCCAGCATTTT.

The CDR3 sequence is CSVEEQGHWGTDTQYF. CDR3 sequence (DNA): TGCAGCGTTGAAGAACAGGGTCACTGGGGCACAGATACGCAGTATTTT. The chain has TRBV29-1 and TRBJ2-3; a possible D gene is TRBD1 (6 bases). With 0 bases removed from V and 1 base from J, the gap between germline ends came to 14 bases. CDR3 size: 16 residues. CDR1 and CDR2 (germline): SQVTM, ANQGSEA.

The gene calls are TRBV28 and TRBJ2-7; TRBD1 aligns across 8 bases. From germline, CDR1 is MDHEN and CDR2 SYDVKM. This CDR3 comprises 16 residues. V lost 4 bases to trimming and J lost 0 bases; unmatched junction nucleotides: 8. CDR3 in amino acids: CASSSPDRGISYEQYF. DNA for the CDR3: TGTGCCAGCAGTTCCCCCGACAGGGGAATCTCCTACGAGCAGTACTTC.

The chain has TRBV25-1 and TRBJ2-1; 9 bases match TRBD1. The CDR3 totals 16 residues. With V trimmed by 1 base and J by 2 bases, 3 bases remained unmatched. CDR1 is MGHDK and CDR2 is SYGVNS in the germline V gene. The CDR3 here is CASSESGTGTYNEQFF. The CDR3 coding sequence is TGTGCCAGCAGTGAATCCGGGACAGGGACCTACAATGAGCAGTTCTTC.

V usage is TRBV10-3 and J usage is TRBJ2-3; tentatively, D is TRBD1 (6 bases). This CDR3 has 14 residues. The V end lost 8 bases, the J end lost 2 bases, and 14 bases lay between the germline ends. Germline V CDR1 and CDR2: ENHRY, SYGVKD. CDR3 DNA sequence: TGTGCCATCTCACAGGGCGGAATCACAGATACGCAGTATTTT. This gives the protein CAISQGGITDTQYF.

The CDR3 region has the DNA TGTGCCAGCAGCTCATCCCTCGACAGCCGCGGGAGGTACGAGCAGTACTTC. Residues: CASSSSLDSRGRYEQYF. The chain carries TRBV7-2 and TRBJ2-5, with 8 bases identical to TRBD2. Matching the DNA end better, TRBJ2-7 makes the J call doubtful. The CDR3 loop spans 17 amino acids. CDR1 is SGHTA, CDR2 FQGNSA, per germline.

There are a few counts of this clone. The chain employs TRBV5-6 and TRBJ1-4; 7 bases fit TRBD1. The V gene's germline CDR1 is SGHDT and CDR2 YYEEEE. The CDR3 runs 19 residues. Losses at the gene ends were 4 bases for V and 0 bases for J; bases not matched to a gene: 15. CDR3 region: CASSDGTALMWTTNEKLFF. CDR3 DNA sequence: TGTGCCAGCAGCGACGGGACAGCCCTGATGTGGACAACTAATGAAAAACTGTTTTTT.

The rearrangement joins TRBV9 to TRBJ2-2; D uncertain. The V and J ends lost 0 bases and 1 base respectively, with 7 bases between them. Germline V CDR1 and CDR2: SGDLS, YYNGEE. The CDR3 spans 15 residues. The CDR3 DNA is TGTGCCAGCAGCGTAGATCCAGGGAACACCGGGGAGCTGTTTTTT. Protein sequence: CASSVDPGNTGELFF.

This clone turned up a few times. The chain recombines TRBV5-1 with TRBJ2-7, with D maybe TRBD1 (6 bases). CDR3 size: 13 residues. CDR1 is SGHRS and CDR2 is YFSETQ in the germline V gene. The V gene lost 2 bases and the J gene lost 2 bases, with 8 bases spanning the gap. This chain's CDR3 is CASSFGQTYEQYF. CDR3 nucleotide sequence: TGCGCCAGCAGCTTCGGACAGACCTACGAGCAGTACTTC.

This rearrangement joins TRBV12-1 to TRBJ1-1. TRBV12-1 is labeled a pseudogene. The CDR3 has 13 residues. CDR3 nucleotides: TGTGCCAGCAGCAGCGAAGCGAACACTGAAGCTTTCTTT. This encodes CASSSEANTEAFF.

The V call is TRBV6-5, the J call TRBJ1-1; TRBD1 agrees at 7 bases. The CDR3 spans 15 residues. Germline V lookup: CDR1 MNHEY, CDR2 SVGAGI. The V gene end was trimmed by 6 bases and the J gene end by 2 bases; junction bases not matched to a gene: 9. The CDR3 nucleotides read TGTGCCAGCAGCAGAGGACAGGCGCTTAACACTGAAGCTTTCTTT. Translating gives CASSRGQALNTEAFF.

The V gene is TRBV19, the J gene TRBJ2-7, with D possibly matching TRBD2 (6 bases). Per the germline V gene, CDR1 is LNHDA and CDR2 is SQIVND (reference sequence). This CDR3 region has 17 residues. V lost 4 bases, J lost 3 bases, and 22 bases lay in between. CDR3 coding DNA: TGTGCCAGTAGTAACGTCGGGGGAAGGTCCTTCGGCTACGAGCAGTACTTC. Translating it yields CASSNVGGRSFGYEQYF.

The chain couples TRBV21-1 to TRBJ2-4; the D call of TRBD1 is as the table states it, not checked on the DNA. TRBV21-1 is classified as a pseudogene. The CDR3 contains 15 residues. CDR3 sequence: CASSPDTVAKNIQYF. CDR3 DNA sequence: TGTGCCAGCAGCCCCGACACTGTAGCCAAAAACATTCAGTACTTC.

The V gene is TRBV5-8, the J gene TRBJ1-2; 8 bases fit TRBD1. Germline V gene sequence: CDR1 SGHTS, CDR2 YDEGEE. The CDR3 consists of 15 residues. V lost 4 bases, J lost 7 bases, and 12 bases stayed unmatched. The CDR3 sequence: CASSKPRTGRGGYTF. In DNA form, the CDR3 reads TGTGCCAGCAGCAAACCTCGGACAGGGCGAGGTGGCTACACCTTC.

This clone has a single count. The chain joins TRBV4-2 to TRBJ2-3; TRBD2 is a possible D gene (6 bases). The CDR3 length is 17 residues. Germline CDR1 reads LGHNA; CDR2 reads YNFKEQ. Trimming removed 0 bases at V and 4 bases at J, with 17 bases between. The CDR3 is CASSQEEGRYLADTQYF. The CDR3 coding sequence is TGTGCCAGCAGCCAAGAGGAGGGGCGGTATCTCGCAGATACGCAGTATTTT.

This chain connects TRBV7-2 to TRBJ2-2, with 14 bases that match TRBD2. V shed 5 bases, J shed 6 bases, and the junction held 2 bases outside the gene matches. This CDR3 is built from 15 residues. Germline V CDR1 and CDR2: SGHTA, FQGNSA. CDR3 coding DNA: TGTGCCAGCAGCCAGACTAGCGGGAGGGCCGGGGAGCTGTTTTTT. This codes for CASSQTSGRAGELFF.

The chain recombines TRBV28 with TRBJ2-5, with a weak D call TRBD2 (5 bases). Gene TRBJ2-7 matches the end of the DNA better, so the J call may be wrong. The length of the CDR3 is 13 residues. Germline CDR1 is MDHEN and CDR2 is SYDVKM. This CDR3 reads CASSLRGPYEQYF. As DNA, the CDR3 is TGTGCCAGCAGTTTAAGAGGGCCCTACGAGCAGTACTTC.

The rearrangement uses TRBV4-3 and TRBJ2-1; D might be TRBD1 (6 bases). In germline, CDR1 is LGHNA, CDR2 YSLEER. CDR3 length: 19 residues. Trimming shortened V by 3 bases and J by 8 bases, and 29 bases separated the two germline ends. CDR3 in amino acids: CASSQGHPKVRVEWHEQFF. The CDR3 DNA follows: TGCGCCAGCAGCCAGGGACACCCCAAGGTTAGAGTAGAATGGCATGAGCAGTTCTTC.

This CDR3 is CASSLGRVQETQYF. The CDR3 DNA reads as TGTGCCAGCAGCTTGGGGAGGGTGCAAGAGACCCAGTACTTC. The chain combines TRBV11-2 with TRBJ2-5, with TRBD2 identical over 7 bases. CDR1 and CDR2 from the germline V gene are SGHAT and FQNNGV. The CDR3 extends over 14 amino acids. Unmatched junction bases numbered 3, after V lost 3 bases and J lost 2 bases.

The CDR3 reads CASSYLLAGVSYEQYF. In DNA form, the CDR3 reads TGTGCCAGCAGTTATTTACTAGCGGGGGTCTCCTACGAGCAGTACTTC. The chain recombines TRBV6-5 with TRBJ2-7, with TRBD2 matching 11 bases. This CDR3 is built from 16 residues. CDR1 and CDR2 (germline): MNHEY, SVGAGI. V was pared by 3 bases and J by 0 bases, with 4 bases of the junction left unmatched.

This clone was recorded a few times. V gene TRBV15 combines with J gene TRBJ1-1; D might be TRBD1 (5 bases). The CDR3 has 16 amino acids. Germline CDR1 and CDR2: LNHNV and YYDKDF (reference sequence). The ends were cut back, 1 base at V and 0 bases at J, with 12 bases in the middle. DNA of the CDR3: TGTGCCACCAGCAGAGGACAGAACCGCTTGAACACTGAAGCTTTCTTT. It yields the protein CATSRGQNRLNTEAFF.